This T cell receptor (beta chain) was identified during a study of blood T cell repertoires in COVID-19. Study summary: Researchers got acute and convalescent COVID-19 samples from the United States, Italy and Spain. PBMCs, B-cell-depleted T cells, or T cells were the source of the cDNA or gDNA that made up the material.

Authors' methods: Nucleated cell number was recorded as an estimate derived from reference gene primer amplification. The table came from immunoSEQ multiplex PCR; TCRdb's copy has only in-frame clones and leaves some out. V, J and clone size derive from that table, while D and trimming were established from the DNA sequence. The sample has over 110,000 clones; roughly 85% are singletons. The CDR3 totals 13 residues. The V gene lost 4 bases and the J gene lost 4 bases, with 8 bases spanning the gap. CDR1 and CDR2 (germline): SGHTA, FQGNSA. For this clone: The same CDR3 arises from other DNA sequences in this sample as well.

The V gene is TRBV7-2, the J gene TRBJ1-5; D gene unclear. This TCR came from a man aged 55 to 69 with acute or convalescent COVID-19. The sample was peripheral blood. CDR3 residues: CASSSGVNQPQHF. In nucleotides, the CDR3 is TGTGCCAGCAGCTCCGGAGTTAATCAGCCCCAGCATTTT.